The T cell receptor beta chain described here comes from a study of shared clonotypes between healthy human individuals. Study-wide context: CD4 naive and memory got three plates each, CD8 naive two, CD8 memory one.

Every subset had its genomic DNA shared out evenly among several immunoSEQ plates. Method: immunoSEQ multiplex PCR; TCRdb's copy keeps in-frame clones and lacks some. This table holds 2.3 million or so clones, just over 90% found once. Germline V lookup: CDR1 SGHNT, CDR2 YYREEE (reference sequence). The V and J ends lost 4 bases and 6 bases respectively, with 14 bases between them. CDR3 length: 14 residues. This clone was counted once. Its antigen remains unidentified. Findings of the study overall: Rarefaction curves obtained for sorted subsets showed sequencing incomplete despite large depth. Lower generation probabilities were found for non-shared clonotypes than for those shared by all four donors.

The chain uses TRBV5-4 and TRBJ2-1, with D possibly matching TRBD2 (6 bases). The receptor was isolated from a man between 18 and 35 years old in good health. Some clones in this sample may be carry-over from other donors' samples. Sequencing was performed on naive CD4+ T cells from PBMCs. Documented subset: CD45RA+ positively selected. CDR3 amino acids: CASSPGLFINEQFF. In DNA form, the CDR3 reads TGTGCCAGCAGCCCGGGACTCTTCATCAATGAGCAGTTCTTC.